The clone carrying this T cell receptor beta chain was recorded a few times. These data belong to a study of T cell repertoires in cytomegalovirus infection. TCRdb reprocessed the reads via MiXCR and lists one record per CDR3 protein. The repertoire holds about 740,000 distinct CDR3 sequences, with approximately 34% as singletons. Trimming took 0 bases from V and 5 from J, leaving 11 bases between them. Per the germline V gene, CDR1 is SGDLS and CDR2 is YYNGEE. The CDR3 contains 15 residues. The J gene is TRBJ1-4, the V gene TRBV9; D remains ambiguous. This sequence originates from a human donor in good health (CMV status not recorded). Some clones in this sample may be carry-over from other donors' samples. The sequencing input was PBMCs. CDR3 region: CASSVEGGRNEKLFF. In DNA, the CDR3 is TGTGCCAGCAGCGTAGAGGGCGGTCGAAATGAAAAACTGTTTTTT.